This is a list of T cell receptor beta chains from one sample in a study of shared clonotypes between healthy human individuals. Profiled with immunoSEQ multiplex PCR; TCRdb holds only in-frame clones, not every one. There are roughly 2.5 million clones in the sample; just over 90% occur only once, and about 0.13% lies in the top ten. Input material: naive CD4+ T cells sorted from blood. The receptors were gathered from a young man in good health. CDR3s include the opening cysteine and the closing phenylalanine or tryptophan.

TRBJ2-7 TRBV7-8 CASIGEGSYEQYF
TRBJ2-2 TRBV5-1 CASSTNDIARGTGELFF
TRBJ2-7 TRBV18 CASSRNGTGFGEQYF
TRBJ1-5 TRBV6-1 CASSQDPQVFTNQPQHF
TRBJ1-5 TRBV19 CASKTERHANQPQHF
TRBJ2-1 TRBV12-1 CASSPTGPSYNEQFF
TRBJ2-1 TRBV6-1 CASSDSGARSPFF
TRBJ2-2 TRBV5-1 CASRRLAEGGELFF
TRBJ2-5 TRBV12-2 CASQSLRVETQYF
TRBJ2-3 TRBV7-6 CASSRNAVSESVDYTQYF
TRBJ1-2 TRBV19 CASRSRDTGMGYTF
TRBJ2-1 TRBV30 CAWSRSLAARGGNEQFF
TRBJ1-4 TRBV5-1 CASSLDGSLNEKLFF
TRBJ2-1 TRBV11-2 CASSLERAFSYNEQFF
TRBJ2-1 TRBV5-1 CASGPTTLSYNEQFF
TRBJ2-7 TRBV10-3 CAISDGDSYEQYF
TRBJ2-7 TRBV27 CASSRQGNPSYEQYF
TRBJ2-7 TRBV5-4 CASSLEGGEQYF
TRBJ1-2 TRBV6-5 CASTPGGNYGYTF
TRBJ1-1 TRBV5-1 CASTDRGLNTEAFF
TRBJ1-2 TRBV6-1 CASSSRLGGYTF
TRBJ2-3 TRBV7-9 CASSPTQKSSTDTQYF
TRBJ2-3 TRBV10-3 CAISTPGGGPTDTQYF
TRBJ2-7 TRBV5-1 CASGPGGVGEQYF
TRBJ2-7 TRBV11-2 CASSLTSGGTYEQYF
TRBJ1-1 TRBV25-1 CASSELGRDTEAFF
TRBJ2-3 TRBV28 CASSRPSGLAGGLSLGTDTQYF
TRBJ1-1 TRBV19 CASSIAARVPTEAFF
TRBJ1-4 TRBV6-5 CASSLFRGGNEKLFF
TRBJ1-4 TRBV10-3 CAISPGPREEKLFF
TRBJ2-3 TRBV4-1 CASSQDAPGTSGSTDTQYF
TRBJ2-5 TRBV6-5 CASTPGTSGQETQYF
TRBJ1-1 TRBV18 CASSYGEGNTEAFF
TRBJ2-5 TRBV7-9 CASSLGFREGETQYF
TRBJ2-7 TRBV11-2 CASSLNPGTHYEQYF
TRBJ2-3 TRBV5-1 CASSSTDTDTQYF
TRBJ1-2 TRBV29-1 CSVVRDRLGYGYTF
TRBJ1-1 TRBV6-1 CASSGTGTVTNAEAFF
TRBJ1-5 TRBV30 CAWSVEGNQPQHF
TRBJ2-1 TRBV11-2 CASSLTGGQVYNEQFF
TRBJ2-3 TRBV11-3 CASSLETGADTQYF
TRBJ1-5 TRBV9 CASGKSGGNQPQHF
TRBJ1-5 TRBV28 CASSLGVFSNQPQHF
TRBJ1-2 TRBV5-1 CASSLGFRDQPNYGYTF
TRBJ1-3 TRBV28 CASSLTGGAGGNTIYF
TRBJ2-2 TRBV19 CASETRGPGELFF
TRBJ2-1 TRBV21-1 CASSNRKGTSADEQFF
TRBJ2-1 TRBV9 CASSVDNLIPSEQFF
TRBJ2-5 TRBV29-1 CSVEYIYQETQYF
TRBJ1-5 TRBV4-1 CASSQDGTGFNQPQHF
TRBJ2-3 TRBV4-1 CASSQPSGGVGTDTQYF
TRBJ1-4 TRBV18 CASSPVPGAQKLFF
TRBJ2-5 TRBV6-1 CASRLAGGETQYF
TRBJ1-4 TRBV29-1 CSAQLDRVDEKLFF
TRBJ1-5 TRBV19 CASSLGGGTRSQHF